This T cell receptor beta chain was observed in a study of T cell responses to AZD1222 COVID-19 vaccine (dated by TCRdb to the early 2020s). Turning to the overall study: AZD1222 recipients given second doses at about 4 weeks or at about 12 weeks were pooled, since spike-specific TCR depth and breadth were not found to differ between the two schedules. TCR sequencing covered fewer than 250 trial participants: 200 to 220 given two doses of AZD1222 and 26 given two doses of MenACWY control vaccine. Trial participants were enrolled into age subgroups of 18-55, 56-69 and 70-plus years, which contained 148, 28 and 57 TCR-sequenced participants, respectively. Results the study describes overall, beyond this receptor: Participants were mostly white British and included more females than males, and it was suggested by the authors that clonal diversity may have been underestimated. Reportedly, almost half of the unique spike-specific TCRs recognized epitopes lying outside the regions that are mutated in the B.1.351 and B.1.1.7 variants. A significant rise in spike-specific TCR breadth and depth was observed after two AZD1222 doses relative to day 0 and relative to MenACWY recipients. Conclusions about previously exposed vaccinees were limited because only five to seven AZD1222 recipients were SARS-CoV-2 seropositive at baseline. Vaccine-associated CD4 TCRs spanned the whole spike protein, with dominant responses in regions 160-218 and 743-854. The 56-69-year group was small, and its depth increase did not reach significance, likely because of low power. Because no day 14 peak-response samples were available, repertoires were characterized only after the peak T cell response.

The CDR3 regions of human TCRbeta chains were analyzed by immunosequencing. The original pipeline was this. TCRs in the repertoires were compared against a reference library of SARS-CoV-2-specific TCRs that had been generated with the MIRA antigen-specificity platform. Breadth was defined as the fraction of unique TCRs that were SARS-CoV-2-associated. Depth was defined as the fraction of total T cells that were SARS-CoV-2-associated. Using the MIRA data, each spike-specific TCR was mapped to the spike region that the TCR reacts to and placed in a CD4 or CD8 class. Log10-transformed breadth and depth values were compared by one-way ANOVA with Sidak's multiple comparisons tests. The immuneACCESS repertoire file appears here via TCRdb, limited to in-frame rearrangements. These files lack a portion of the clones; in checked studies, under half of the deficit traces to unresolved V genes, and the cause of the others is not known. The DNA gave D and trimming, while V, J and clone size come from that table. This sample lists 95,000 to 150,000 clones; about nine tenths were detected once. The top ten clonotypes cover about 1.2% of the sample.

V lost 5 bases and J lost 5 bases; the stretch between them is 16 bases long. As encoded in the germline V gene (reference sequence), CDR1 is SEHNR while CDR2 is FQNEAQ. The CDR3 sequence holds 15 residues, the cysteine and phenylalanine included. CDR3 DNA is the only sequence kept; it has 45 bases, read in frame from the first base. As regards this clone: The antigen this receptor binds is unknown. No per-base quality is available; no much larger clone lies one base away.

The time point label on this specimen signifies: baseline before first vaccination. The vaccinee samples were drawn from two UK trials, COV001 and COV002, one of which was a single-blind randomized controlled phase 2/3 trial testing AZD1222 (ChAdOx1 nCoV-19) in healthy adults. Trial participant PBMC samples were collected at day 0 and day 28 after the second dose for TCRbeta chain sequencing. The chain employs TRBV7-9 and TRBJ1-3; a weak D assignment points to TRBD1 (6 bases agree). This TCR was sampled from an adult in good health. The sample consisted of peripheral blood, taken on day 0 of AZD1222 vaccination. At the DNA level, the sequence is TGTGCCAGCAGCCCCACAGGGAGGGGAAGAAACACCATATATTTT. It codes for CASSPTGRGRNTIYF.